A single sample gave rise to the 29 T cell receptor beta chains below, sequenced in a study of cytomegalovirus exposure and HLA in healthy donors. The primer mix had 60 Vbeta and 13 Jbeta primers. Clones were sequenced by immunoSEQ multiplex PCR, and TCRdb holds only the in-frame ones, with some missing. This listing includes approximately 100,000 clones. The sequenced sample was PBMCs. The receptors here all came from a man aged 45-65 years in good health and CMV-seronegative.

This chain connects TRBV27 to TRBJ2-7; 8 bases fit TRBD1. The J segment lost 3 bases and the V segment lost 5 bases, leaving 9 bases of the junction unmatched. This CDR3 contains 15 residues. Germline-derived CDR1 and CDR2 are MNHEY and SMNVEV (reference sequence). The CDR3 spells CASSASAGQVYEQYF. The CDR3 bases are TGTGCCAGCAGTGCCTCGGCGGGACAGGTCTACGAGCAGTACTTC.

The genes are TRBV19 and TRBJ2-4; D perhaps matches TRBD1 (5 bases). This CDR3 region has 15 residues. Trimming took 1 base from V and 8 from J, leaving 15 bases between them. Germline V gene sequence: CDR1 LNHDA, CDR2 SQIVND (reference sequence). The CDR3 DNA reads as TGTGCCAGTAGTATAGGTTCAGGGCCCCAGGACATTCAGTACTTC. This codes for CASSIGSGPQDIQYF.

The V call is TRBV19, the J call TRBJ1-6; D is uncertain. Germline V gene data show CDR1 as LNHDA and CDR2 as SQIVND (reference sequence). The V and J ends lost 5 bases and 9 bases respectively, with 29 bases between them. The CDR3 loop spans 19 amino acids. The CDR3 sequence: CASSALGGRDRGFRSPLHF. CDR3 sequence (DNA): TGTGCCAGTAGTGCGCTCGGAGGTAGGGATCGGGGATTTCGTTCACCCCTCCACTTT. The full variable domain, in which reference TRBV19 and TRBJ1-6 provide the parts outside the CDR3, is DGGITQSPKYLFRKEGQNVTLSCEQNLNHDAMYWYRQDPGQGLRLIYYSQIVNDFQKGDIAEGYSVSREKKESFPLTVTSAQKNPTAFYLCASSALGGRDRGFRSPLHFGNGTRLTVT.

The chain links TRBV5-1 to TRBJ1-1, with D maybe TRBD1 (6 bases). CDR1 SGHRS and CDR2 YFSETQ come from the germline V gene. Trimming left V 5 bases short and J 1 base short, with 9 bases between. This CDR3 contains 13 residues. DNA of the CDR3: TGCGCCAGCAGGCCACAGGGGAACACTGAAGCTTTCTTT. Its protein product is CASRPQGNTEAFF.

CDR3 nucleotides: TGTGCCAGCAGCTCCCCGAGTGGACAGGGGGTCTACGAGCAGTACTTC. It specifies CASSSPSGQGVYEQYF. This chain uses TRBV7-9 with TRBJ2-7, with TRBD1 matching 10 bases. Trimming took 4 bases from V and 3 from J; bases not matched to a gene: 9. The CDR3 consists of 16 residues. Per germline, CDR1 SEHNR and CDR2 FQNEAQ (reference sequence).

The rearrangement links TRBV6-1 to TRBJ1-1; D might be TRBD1 (6 bases). From germline, CDR1 is MNHNS and CDR2 SASEGT. This CDR3 contains 13 residues. The V and J ends lost 11 bases and 4 bases respectively, with 17 bases between them. CDR3 loop: CAVSGGAGTEAFF. The CDR3 nucleotides read TGTGCCGTGTCCGGGGGGGCGGGCACTGAAGCTTTCTTT.

V usage is TRBV9 and J usage is TRBJ2-5, with 8 positions matching TRBD1. CDR1 is SGDLS, CDR2 YYNGEE, per germline. CDR3 length equals 15 residues. The V segment lost 1 base and the J segment 5 bases; nucleotides outside the gene matches: 7. CDR3 sequence reads: CASSVNGQGAETQYF. The CDR3 bases are TGTGCCAGCAGCGTAAATGGACAGGGAGCCGAGACCCAGTACTTC.

The chain combines TRBV14 with TRBJ2-6; D gene unclear. V gave up 4 bases and J gave up 0 bases, with 4 bases separating them. Germline-derived CDR1 and CDR2 are SGHDN and FVKESK. This CDR3 spans 14 amino acids. The CDR3 DNA sequence: TGTGCCAGCAGCCCCAGCTCTGGGGCCAACGTCCTGACTTTC. This sequence encodes CASSPSSGANVLTF.

The genes are TRBV5-4 and TRBJ2-2; possibly TRBD1 for D (5 bases). Looked up from germline, CDR1 is SGHNT and CDR2 is YYREEE (reference sequence). V gave up 2 bases and J gave up 6 bases, with 11 bases separating them. The CDR3 totals 14 residues. The DNA for the CDR3 is TGTGCCAGCAGCTTTTCCAGGGTTTCCGGGGAGCTGTTTTTT. Residues: CASSFSRVSGELFF.

The V call is TRBV15, the J call TRBJ1-5; possible D gene TRBD1, 6 bases. Per the germline V gene, CDR1 is LNHNV and CDR2 is YYDKDF (reference sequence). The ends were cut back, 0 bases at V and 3 bases at J, with 9 bases in the middle. There are 15 residues in the CDR3. The chain's CDR3 is CATSRDPGANQPQHF. CDR3 DNA sequence: TGTGCCACCAGCAGAGATCCAGGGGCCAATCAGCCCCAGCATTTT.

The gene calls are TRBV19 and TRBJ2-7; D gene ambiguous. CDR1 and CDR2 from the germline V gene are LNHDA and SQIVND (reference sequence). V was trimmed by 6 bases and J by 3 bases, leaving 9 bases between them. The length of the CDR3 is 12 residues. CDR3 residues: CASSQAGYEQYF. The DNA of the CDR3 is TGTGCCAGTAGCCAGGCAGGCTACGAGCAGTACTTC.

The V gene is TRBV5-1, the J gene TRBJ1-6; 9 bases agree with TRBD1. CDR1 is SGHRS, CDR2 YFSETQ, per germline. Trimming removed 4 bases from V and 9 bases from J; junction bases left unmatched: 14. The CDR3 spans 17 residues. CDR3 coding DNA: TGCGCCAGCAGCCTGGACTCCGGGACAGGGTTTACTTCACCCCTCCACTTT. This gives the protein CASSLDSGTGFTSPLHF.

CDR3: CASSLDVGNTEAFF. CDR3 nucleotide sequence: TGTGCCAGCAGCTTAGATGTCGGGAACACTGAAGCTTTCTTT. The J gene is TRBJ1-1, the V gene TRBV11-2; no reliable D call. The germline V and J ends were trimmed by 0 bases and 1 base, with 6 bases remaining between them. CDR3 size: 14 residues. Per germline, CDR1 SGHAT and CDR2 FQNNGV.

The chain uses TRBV11-2 and TRBJ1-1; no clear D gene. Germline values: CDR1 SGHAT, CDR2 FQNNGV. The CDR3 is 15 residues long. V was cut by 1 base and J by 7 bases, with 16 bases left in between. In DNA form, the CDR3 reads TGTGCCAGCAGCTTAGGTATTCAGGCCAGCTATGAAGCTTTCTTT. Amino acid sequence: CASSLGIQASYEAFF.

The chain uses TRBV7-9 and TRBJ1-2; 9 bases agree with TRBD1. The J segment lost 5 bases and the V segment lost 5 bases, leaving 12 bases of the junction unmatched. The CDR3 covers 16 residues. The germline V gene encodes CDR1 SEHNR and CDR2 FQNEAQ (reference sequence). The CDR3 DNA is TGTGCCAGCAGCCCACGGGACAGGGACCCAGGGTATGGCTACACCTTC. It specifies CASSPRDRDPGYGYTF.

This sequence joins TRBV9 and TRBJ2-5, with a weak D call TRBD2 (7 bases). Germline values: CDR1 SGDLS, CDR2 YYNGEE. The CDR3 is 17 residues long. V was trimmed by 2 bases and J by 2 bases, leaving 19 bases between them. The CDR3 DNA is TGTGCCAGCAGCGTCGGGGGGCAGGGAGGGAGACAAGAGACCCAGTACTTC. It translates to CASSVGGQGGRQETQYF.

The chain employs TRBV5-5 and TRBJ1-2; D is unresolved. This CDR3 contains 13 residues. Germline CDR1 and CDR2: SGHKS and YYEKEE (reference sequence). Deletions cut 2 bases from V and 5 bases from J, with 10 bases between. CDR3 residues: CASSFEGMYGYTF. The DNA of the CDR3 is TGTGCCAGCAGCTTTGAGGGAATGTATGGCTACACCTTC.

The chain links TRBV14 to TRBJ2-1; the D gene is possibly TRBD2 (5 bases). V was pared by 0 bases and J by 6 bases, with 18 bases between. Germline-derived CDR1 and CDR2 are SGHDN and FVKESK. CDR3 length: 17 amino acids. The CDR3 nucleotides are TGTGCCAGCAGCCAAGATACGATCAGACTAAGAGGCAATGAGCAGTTCTTC. This gives the protein CASSQDTIRLRGNEQFF.

Written as DNA, the CDR3 is TGTGCCAGAGAGGCGGGGTACAGCTCTGGGGCCAACGTCCTGACTTTC. Translating gives CAREAGYSSGANVLTF. The genes are TRBV7-9 and TRBJ2-6; weak D call: TRBD2 (6 bases). The CDR3 is 16 residues long. Per germline, CDR1 SEHNR and CDR2 FQNEAQ (reference sequence). V was cut by 9 bases and J by 0 bases, with 15 bases left in between.

This chain links TRBV11-3 with TRBJ2-3, with D maybe TRBD2 (6 bases). The V gene lost 2 bases and the J gene lost 7 bases, with 10 bases spanning the gap. The germline V gene encodes CDR1 SGHNT and CDR2 YENEEA. The CDR3 has 13 residues. The CDR3 DNA sequence: TGTGCCAGCAGCTTACTTGGGAGGTATACGCAGTATTTT. Its translation: CASSLLGRYTQYF.

J is TRBJ1-2 and V is TRBV4-1, with a weak D call TRBD1 (6 bases). Trimming left V 3 bases short and J 2 bases short, with 13 bases between. This CDR3 region has 15 residues. Germline V lookup: CDR1 MGHRA, CDR2 YSYEKL. DNA of the CDR3: TGCGCCAGCAGCCAGGACAGAAATCTCAACTATGGCTACACCTTC. It codes for CASSQDRNLNYGYTF.

This rearrangement joins TRBV20-1 to TRBJ2-7, with a possible D match to TRBD1 (6 bases). Germline V gene data show CDR1 as DFQATT and CDR2 as SNEGSKA (reference sequence). Trimming took off 6 bases at V and 3 bases at J, with 9 bases between the two ends. This CDR3 region has 11 residues. CDR3 DNA: TGCAGTGCCCTACAGGGCTACGAGCAGTACTTC. Protein product: CSALQGYEQYF.

This chain uses TRBV7-2 with TRBJ1-3; D gene ambiguous. V was shortened by 1 base and J by 0 bases, with 10 bases between the two germline ends. The CDR3 contains 16 residues. Germline V gives CDR1 SGHTA, CDR2 FQGNSA. CDR3 in amino acids: CASSLESPSSGNTIYF. The CDR3 coding sequence is TGTGCCAGCAGCTTAGAGTCACCCAGCTCTGGAAACACCATATATTTT.

V and J are TRBV5-1 and TRBJ2-1; TRBD2 matches at 7 bases. The CDR3 length is 13 residues. V lost 4 bases to trimming and J lost 6 bases; unmatched junction nucleotides: 4. The germline V gene has CDR1 SGHRS and CDR2 YFSETQ. CDR3 bases: TGCGCCAGCAGCACGGGACTACCCAATGAGCAGTTCTTC. Its translation is CASSTGLPNEQFF.

This chain uses TRBV4-2 with TRBJ1-1; D is undetermined. The germline V gene has CDR1 LGHNA and CDR2 YNFKEQ. The CDR3 extends over 15 amino acids. With 4 bases removed from V and 0 bases from J, the gap between germline ends came to 12 bases. CDR3 loop: CASSRDPSMNTEAFF. The CDR3 nucleotides read TGTGCCAGCAGCCGAGATCCGAGTATGAACACTGAAGCTTTCTTT.

The CDR3 DNA follows: TGTGCCAGCAGAGGACTAGCAGATACGCAGTATTTT. Encoded protein: CASRGLADTQYF. This chain joins TRBV11-3 and TRBJ2-3; TRBD2 matches 7 bases. The CDR3 has 12 amino acids. Unmatched junction bases numbered 1, after V lost 6 bases and J lost 4 bases. From germline, CDR1 is SGHNT and CDR2 YENEEA.

The chain couples TRBV6-5 to TRBJ1-5, with a possible D match to TRBD1 (6 bases). V was shortened by 2 bases and J by 5 bases, with 10 bases between the two germline ends. Germline CDR1 reads MNHEY; CDR2 reads SVGAGI. The CDR3 has 14 amino acids. CDR3 nucleotides: TGTGCCAGCAGTTACGAGGCAGGGGATCAGCCCCAGCATTTT. It is translated as CASSYEAGDQPQHF.

Worth noting for this clone: Other DNA sequences in the same sample also yield this CDR3. This chain links TRBV6-6 with TRBJ2-7, with a weak D call TRBD1 (6 bases). CDR3 size: 14 residues. CDR1 is MNHNY, CDR2 SVGAGI, per germline (reference sequence). V lost 2 bases and J lost 2, with 10 bases in between. This CDR3 reads CASSYGGGTYEQYF. CDR3 DNA sequence: TGTGCCAGCAGTTACGGGGGCGGAACCTACGAGCAGTACTTC.

The genes are TRBV19 and TRBJ1-2; 8 positions match TRBD1. Germline V gene lookup returns CDR1 LNHDA and CDR2 SQIVND (reference sequence). The V and J ends lost 6 bases and 1 base, in that order; junction bases with no gene match: 7. This CDR3 comprises 15 residues. In nucleotides, the CDR3 is TGTGCCAGTAGCATCCGGGACAGGAATAACTATGGCTACACCTTC. Its protein is CASSIRDRNNYGYTF.